This TCR beta chain was obtained from a study of cytomegalovirus exposure and HLA in healthy donors. PCR employed 60 Vbeta and 13 Jbeta primers. Sequenced by immunoSEQ multiplex PCR; TCRdb stores in-frame clones only, minus some. Of approximately 53,000 clones detected, about 77% appear once; the ten largest clones hold about 2.5%. Study-level findings and limits: Clonal expansion was found to be greater in HLA-associated TCR beta chains than in equally common others in a later analysis. Segments of the TCR beta V type were, in most cases, productive about 87% or about 30% of the time in an earlier analysis.

Concerning this clone: Its specificity is unknown.

The V end was cut by 8 bases, the J end by 5 bases, with 21 bases between. Germline CDR1 and CDR2: MNHEY and SVGAGI. The CDR3 contains 15 residues. The sequencing sample was made of PBMCs. This clonotype originated in a woman in her forties in good health and CMV-seropositive. The chain recombines TRBV6-5 with TRBJ2-5, with D perhaps TRBD1 (6 bases). CDR3 coding DNA: TGTGCCAGCCGGGTCGGGTTTGGGGGCTGGGAGACCCAGTACTTC. This gives the protein CASRVGFGGWETQYF.